This T cell receptor beta chain was sequenced during a study of radiotherapy plus CTLA-4 blockade in lung cancer. Study-wide context: Disease control was achieved by about 34% of patients, and objective responses by 18%. Study-level results: The study found tumor-derived TCR clones expanded in blood after radiotherapy plus ipilimumab.

CTLA-4 blockade using ipilimumab, together with focal radiation, was received by patients with chemo-refractory metastatic non-small-cell lung cancer. Regarding this clone: What it binds is unknown.

Using immunoSEQ multiplex PCR, the repertoire was profiled, and TCRdb retains in-frame clones only, with some absent. The sample has 45,000 to 55,000 clones; 88% are singletons. CDR1 SNHLY and CDR2 FYNNEI come from the germline V gene. V was pared by 5 bases and J by 4 bases, with 11 bases between. This CDR3 contains 14 residues. The specimen comprised peripheral blood, sampled from a patient treated with radiotherapy plus ipilimumab. The receptor comes from a human donor with non-small cell lung cancer whose response to radiotherapy plus ipilimumab could not be evaluated. The rearrangement links TRBV2 to TRBJ1-4, with a weak D call TRBD1 (6 bases). This CDR3 reads CASSRTDINEKLFF. CDR3 coding DNA: TGTGCCAGCAGTCGGACAGACATTAATGAAAAACTGTTTTTT.